The sequence of this T cell receptor beta chain was determined in a study of PD-1 blockade in classical Hodgkin lymphoma (TCRdb year 2020). The study in broad terms: Nivolumab dosing was 3 mg/kg intravenously every 2 weeks, continuing until either disease progression or unacceptable toxicity. To define a peripheral blood immune signature of response to PD-1 blockade in classical Hodgkin lymphoma, the study combined TCR beta sequencing with CyTOF. Paper-wide results and their limitations: Newly diagnosed patients were reported to have lower baseline TCR diversity than healthy donors, and relapsed/refractory patients were reported to have lower baseline TCR diversity still. Trial patients achieving complete response had baseline diversity similar to newly diagnosed patients, whereas partial responders and progressors had significantly lower diversity. Patients starting nivolumab less than 1 year after ASCT had lower diversity and were excluded from later analyses to avoid confounding by immune reconstitution. By C4D1, a significant rise was seen in CD4+ TCR diversity but not in CD8+ TCR diversity (p=0.0027 vs p=0.16), and the rise was most apparent among complete responders (p=0.02). The study was limited to a single clinical trial cohort, and causes of repertoire differences, possibly disease activity or prior therapy, remained undefined.

About this clone itself: Its antigen specificity is not known. Base qualities are not recorded, but no much larger clone differs from it by a single base.

Genomic DNA was isolated using the Qiagen DNeasy kit from unsorted PBMCs as well as from negatively selected CD4+ and CD8+ fractions. TCR beta CDR3 regions were subjected to amplification by immunoSEQ multiplex PCR with primers that anneal to V and J segments. Amplification bias was minimized using a synthetic immune receptor repertoire, and residual bias was removed computationally after sequencing. Regarding the original processing steps: Custom Python scripts were used to quantify repertoire diversity as the Shannon entropy index. Unsorted, CD4+ and CD8+ repertoires were analyzed separately, except for combined analyses in which CD4+ and CD8+ sequences were merged in silico. A clone counted as expanded when the clone's frequency after treatment rose at least 2-fold relative to C1D1, and clones undetected at baseline were given a pseudocount of 0.5. Clones with 0 or 1 copy at C1D1 were classified as singleton clones, and clones with 2 or more copies were classified as non-singleton clones. Clones expanded in unsorted samples were labelled as CD4+, CD8+ or unknown by matching protein sequences in sorted samples from the same patient. Wilcoxon tests on paired samples were used to test diversity changes from C1D1 to C4D1. TCRdb mirrors the immuneACCESS table, restricted to in-frame sequences. Some clones are absent from its copies; in checked studies, under half trace to an unresolved V gene, and the reason for the others is unknown. D and trimming were read from the DNA, whereas the V and J calls and clone size are those reported in that table. This sample is represented by 20,000 to 30,000 clones; around 81% of them were singletons. Together, the top ten hold 20% of the sample.

Sample time point, as interpreted from the label and publication: cycle 2 day 1 (C2D1) of nivolumab. Every trial patient had relapsed after autologous stem cell transplantation, and cohorts A, B and C differed in prior brentuximab vedotin exposure. The trial cohort comprised some 60 patients with relapsed/refractory classical Hodgkin lymphoma whose best overall responses were complete response, partial response or progressive disease. Trial patients were treated with single-agent nivolumab in the multi-cohort phase II CheckMate 205 trial. Best overall response was determined by an independent review committee according to the 2007 International Working Group response criteria. PBMCs from the trial were collected at three points: immediately before nivolumab initiation (C1D1), and during therapy at cycle 2 day 1 and cycle 4 day 1. Peripheral blood was collected in 8 mL Vacutainer Cell Preparation Tubes, from which PBMCs were isolated by centrifugation and then cryopreserved.

The V end loses 0 bases and the J end loses 2 bases, and a stretch of 14 bases separates them. The germline V gene encodes CDR1 SGHTA and CDR2 FQGTGA. Including the terminal cysteine and phenylalanine, the CDR3 comprises 17 residues. Of all the DNA, just the CDR3 is kept, 51 bases in frame from base 1. The sequence was obtained from a human donor with classical Hodgkin lymphoma. This chain is built from TRBV7-3 and TRBJ2-1, and the D gene may be TRBD2, 5 bases matching. The source was peripheral blood mononuclear cells (PBMCs), collected before the second cycle of nivolumab. The sequenced DNA: TGTGCCAGCAGCTTAACGTTAAGTAGCGCCCCCTACAATGAGCAGTTCTTC. It translates as CASSLTLSSAPYNEQFF. With the portions outside the CDR3 filled from the reference TRBV7-3 and TRBJ2-1 genes, the complete variable region becomes GAGVSQTPSNKVTEKGKYVELRCDPISGHTALYWYRQSLGQGPEFLIYFQGTGAADDSGLPNDRFFAVRPEGSVSTLKIQRTERGDSAVYLCASSLTLSSAPYNEQFFGPGTRLTVL.